The rows below give T cell receptor beta chains drawn from one sample of a study of blood T cells in healthy people across ages. TCRdb fed the 5' RACE reads into MiXCR, producing one record per CDR3 protein. This table holds about 930,000 distinct CDR3 sequences, 25% to 30% found once. This sample was shared with a second study, whose subject was T cells of mothers and their children.

The specimen sequenced was blood. These receptors all come from a woman in her thirties or forties in good health. CDR3s include the opening cysteine and the closing phenylalanine or tryptophan. Each record gives: D gene, J gene, V gene, clone size, CDR3 DNA, CDR3 protein. The D gene is left open where the match is weak. Some rows have no size entry. The others give once, few or many, or a class for an expanded clone.

- | TRBJ2-7 | TRBV13 | many | TGTGCCAGCAGCGCAAGACAGGACTCCTACGAGCAGTACTTC | CASSARQDSYEQYF
- | TRBJ1-2 | TRBV27 | - | TGTGCCAGCAGTGCCCTAAGGGACAACTATGGCTACACCTTC | CASSALRDNYGYTF
TRBD1 | TRBJ1-1 | TRBV28 | - | TGTGCCAGCATACCCCGGGACAGGGGCTGGAACACTGAAGCTTTCTTT | CASIPRDRGWNTEAFF
- | TRBJ1-5 | TRBV29-1 | many | TGCAGCGTTGAATATCAGGCCACTCAGCCCCAGCATTTT | CSVEYQATQPQHF
TRBD1 | TRBJ1-2 | TRBV2 | - | TGTGCCAACATCCAGGGGGCCTATGGCAACACCTTC | CANIQGAYGNTF
- | TRBJ2-7 | TRBV28 | many | TGTGCCAGCAGTTCACAGGACGGCTACTCCTACGAGCAGTACTTC | CASSSQDGYSYEQYF
TRBD2 | TRBJ2-7 | TRBV6-5 | few | TGTGCCAGCAGTCCCTCCGCGGGGGGCTCCTACGAGCAGTACTTC | CASSPSAGGSYEQYF
TRBD1 | TRBJ2-7 | TRBV12-3/TRBV12-4 | many | TGTGCCAGCAGTCCAGGACAGGGTCTAGGGTCCTACGAGCAGTACTTC | CASSPGQGLGSYEQYF
- | TRBJ2-3 | TRBV28 | few | TGTGCCAGCACCCGACCGTATGGGGGTGGCACAGATACGCAGTATTTT | CASTRPYGGGTDTQYF
TRBD2 | TRBJ2-1 | TRBV5-1 | - | TGCGCCAGCATTTCAGGACTAGACAATGAGCAGTTCTTC | CASISGLDNEQFF
- | TRBJ1-1 | TRBV20-1 | few | TGCAGTGCCCTGGGGGATTCGAGGATGAACACTGAAGCTTTCTTT | CSALGDSRMNTEAFF
- | TRBJ2-3 | TRBV4-3 | many | TGCGCCAGCAGCCAAGATCAGCGCACAGATACGCAGTATTTT | CASSQDQRTDTQYF
- | TRBJ1-2 | TRBV6-6 | few | TGTGCCAGCAGTTACTCTCCGGGTGGGGGGGCGAGCTACACCTTC | CASSYSPGGGASYTF
TRBD2 | TRBJ2-3 | TRBV5-1 | - | TGCGCCAGCAGCCATCGGAGCGGGGGGGTCAGAGATACGCAGTATTTT | CASSHRSGGVRDTQYF
TRBD2 | TRBJ2-7 | TRBV27 | many | TGTGCCAGCAGTCAACAAGGGACTAGCGCCGAGCAGTACTTC | CASSQQGTSAEQYF
- | TRBJ1-6 | TRBV7-3 | few | TGTGCCAGCAGATTGGGGTTCGGTTCACCCCTCCACTTT | CASRLGFGSPLHF
TRBD1 | TRBJ2-1 | TRBV7-8 | - | TGTGCCAGCACCTACCGGGACAGGGGCGTCAATGAGCAGTTCTTC | CASTYRDRGVNEQFF
TRBD1 | TRBJ2-7 | TRBV25-1 | few | TGTGCCAGCAGTGAATCTAGTTCGTGGACAGGGGTTTCCTACGAGCAGTACTTC | CASSESSSWTGVSYEQYF
TRBD1 | TRBJ2-7 | TRBV12-3/TRBV12-4 | many | TGTGCCAGCAGAGGGGGCCGCGACAGGGGAGGCTACGAGCAGTACTTC | CASRGGRDRGGYEQYF
- | TRBJ2-1 | TRBV7-3 | - | TGTGCCAGCAGCTTAAATCAGGGTGCCTACAATGAGCAGTTCTTC | CASSLNQGAYNEQFF
- | TRBJ2-6 | TRBV12-3/TRBV12-4 | many | TGTGCCAGTTTTGGAGGGACAGTTTTCTCTGGGGCCAACGTCCTGACTTTC | CASFGGTVFSGANVLTF
TRBD1 | TRBJ2-7 | TRBV7-9 | - | TGTGCCAGCAGCTCCCGGGACAGGGAGAACGAGCAGTACTTC | CASSSRDRENEQYF
- | TRBJ1-1 | TRBV20-1 | few | TGCAGTGCTAGAGACCGTCGTGAGAACACTGAAGCTTTCTTT | CSARDRRENTEAFF
TRBD2 | TRBJ2-3 | TRBV4-2 | few | TGTGCCAGCAGCCGCCATACTAGCGGGGGGGGCACAGATACGCAGTATTTT | CASSRHTSGGGTDTQYF
- | TRBJ2-7 | TRBV5-1 | - | TGCGCCAGCAGCCCTCTAGAAAGATTCGACGAGCAGTACTTC | CASSPLERFDEQYF
TRBD1 | TRBJ1-2 | TRBV5-1 | few | TGCGCCAGCAGCCCCACGGACAGGTCGAGTGGCTACACCTTC | CASSPTDRSSGYTF
- | TRBJ2-7 | TRBV5-1 | - | TGCGCCAGCAGCTTGCGGAGGGGGACCACCTACGAGCAGTACTTC | CASSLRRGTTYEQYF
- | TRBJ2-5 | TRBV5-1 | - | TGCGCCAGCAGCTTGGTCGACTATCAAGAGACCCAGTACTTC | CASSLVDYQETQYF
- | TRBJ2-7 | TRBV18 | - | TGTGCCAGCTCAGGGACCCAGTGGGATTACGAGCAGTACTTC | CASSGTQWDYEQYF
TRBD2 | TRBJ2-7 | TRBV20-1 | - | TGCAGTGCTAGGACTAGCGAAACCTACAATGAGCAGTACTTC | CSARTSETYNEQYF
- | TRBJ1-1 | TRBV28 | - | TGTGCCAGCATTATTTTCGGGGGAAGGACTGAAGCTTTCTTT | CASIIFGGRTEAFF
TRBD1 | TRBJ2-1 | TRBV19 | - | TGTGCCAGTGGAGGACAGGGGAACCCCTACAATGAGCAGTTCTTC | CASGGQGNPYNEQFF
- | TRBJ2-3 | TRBV7-9 | - | TGTGCCAGCAGGGCTGCAGGGATCACAGATACGCAGTATTTT | CASRAAGITDTQYF
- | TRBJ2-7 | TRBV20-1 | many | TGCAGTGCTAGGGGGAGATCCGGGGACGAGCAGTACTTC | CSARGRSGDEQYF
TRBD1 | TRBJ1-1 | TRBV28 | few | TGTGCCAGTGACAGGGGTACTGAAGCTTTCTTT | CASDRGTEAFF
TRBD1 | TRBJ2-1 | TRBV20-1 | - | TGCAGTGCTAGAGATTTCGGGACAGGGGGCGATGAGCAGTTCTTC | CSARDFGTGGDEQFF
- | TRBJ2-7 | TRBV9 | many | TGTCCCAGCAGCGGATCACTTGTCTCCTACGAGCAGTACTTC | CPSSGSLVSYEQYF
- | TRBJ1-2 | TRBV9 | - | TGTGCCAGCAGCGTAGCCACCCGGGGCTGGGAGGGCTACACCTTC | CASSVATRGWEGYTF
- | TRBJ2-5 | TRBV28 | many | TGTGCCAGCAGTGGAGGGGGACGGATGGAGACCCAGTACTTC | CASSGGGRMETQYF
- | TRBJ2-1 | TRBV27 | few | TGTGCCAGCAGTTCTATTTTAGGGGGGAATGAGCAGTTCTTC | CASSSILGGNEQFF
TRBD1 | TRBJ2-1 | TRBV7-3 | - | TGTGCCAGCAGCAAAGGGGGACAGGGGAGCAATGAGCAGTTCTTC | CASSKGGQGSNEQFF
- | TRBJ2-1 | TRBV7-3 | few | TGTGCCAGCAGCTTAATAGGGGGTCTGGTAAATGAGCAGTTCTTC | CASSLIGGLVNEQFF
TRBD2 | TRBJ2-5 | TRBV7-2 | few | TGTGCCAGCAGACTAGCGGGGGCGGAGACCCAGTACTTC | CASRLAGAETQYF
TRBD1 | TRBJ2-7 | TRBV7-9 | many | TGTGCCAGCAGCCCTCCAGGGGGCTACGAGCAGTACTTC | CASSPPGGYEQYF
- | TRBJ1-4 | TRBV7-8 | - | TGTGCCGGCAGCTCATTCGCGGCAGGGAATGAAAAACTGTTTTTT | CAGSSFAAGNEKLFF
- | TRBJ2-2 | TRBV12-3/TRBV12-4 | - | TGTGCCAGCAGCCCACAGGGCGAGTTAACCGGGGAGCTGTTTTTT | CASSPQGELTGELFF
- | TRBJ1-6 | TRBV28 | few | TGTGCCAGCAGTTTCGGGCAGATTTATAATTCACCCCTCCACTTT | CASSFGQIYNSPLHF
- | TRBJ2-5 | TRBV4-3 | - | TGCGCCAGCAGCCAAGATTGGAGGTTATACCAAGAGACCCAGTACTTC | CASSQDWRLYQETQYF
TRBD1 | TRBJ2-7 | TRBV7-2 | - | TGTGCCAGCAGCAAGCCGGACAGGTCCTCCTACGAGCAGTACTTC | CASSKPDRSSYEQYF
TRBD1 | TRBJ2-7 | TRBV4-1 | - | TGCGCCAGCAGCCAAGATCTCCGGACAGGTGCAGTCTACGAGCAGTACTTC | CASSQDLRTGAVYEQYF